This T cell receptor beta chain was sequenced during a study of neurological immune-mediated disorders. Study outcomes and limitations: Private repertoires in all groups were suggested by the finding that expanded clones across subjects shared no CDR3 amino acid sequences.

Volunteers at a blood bank in Maryland, USA, were the healthy controls. This clonotype was observed many times. Its antigen is unidentified. TCRdb called the 5' RACE reads again in MiXCR, with one record for every CDR3 protein. The data hold some 53,000 distinct CDR3 sequences, with roughly 17% observed a single time. Specimen: PBMCs. The receptor was isolated from a man aged 60-69 years in good health.

CDR3 DNA: TGCAGCGTTGTATATCCGGGGGTGGAAGGCTACACCTTC. Protein: CSVVYPGVEGYTF. V gene TRBV29-1 combines with J gene TRBJ1-2; TRBD1 might be the D (5 bases). V gave up 4 bases and J gave up 8 bases, with 17 bases separating them. The CDR3 contains 13 residues. CDR1 is SQVTM, CDR2 ANQGSEA, per germline.